This T cell receptor beta chain was documented in a study of CD8+CD57+ T cells in acquired aplastic anemia. There are 20 residues in the CDR3. The ends were cut back, 4 bases at V and 0 bases at J, with 26 bases in the middle. Germline CDR1 is SGHDN and CDR2 is FVKESK. TCR beta VDJ and CDR3 profiling used genomic DNA as template. TCRdb itself ran the reads through MiXCR, one entry per CDR3 protein. Of 50,000 to 65,000 distinct CDR3 sequences listed, 57% were seen once; the top ten hold 16%. Previously, flow cytometry had revealed CD8+CD57+ cell expansion in the patients chosen for sequencing. The sequencing input was sorted CD4+, CD8+, or CD8+CD57+ T cells (not recorded which) from PBMCs. This receptor was identified in a human donor with aplastic anemia. The J gene is TRBJ2-3, the V gene TRBV14, with no clear D. CDR3 protein: CASSPSPNSSGPTSTDTQYF. In nucleotides, the CDR3 is TGTGCCAGCAGCCCAAGTCCCAATAGCAGTGGGCCCACTAGCACAGATACGCAGTATTTT.